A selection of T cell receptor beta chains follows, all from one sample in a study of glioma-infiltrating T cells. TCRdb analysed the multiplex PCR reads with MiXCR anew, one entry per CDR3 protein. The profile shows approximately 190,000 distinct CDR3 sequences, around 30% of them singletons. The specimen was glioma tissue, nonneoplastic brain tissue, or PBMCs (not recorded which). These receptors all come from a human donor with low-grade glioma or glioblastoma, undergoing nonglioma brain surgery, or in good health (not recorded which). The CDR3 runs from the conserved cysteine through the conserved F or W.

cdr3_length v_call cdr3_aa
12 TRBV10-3 CAISDHTETQYF
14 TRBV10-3 CAIRGDTAPYGYTF
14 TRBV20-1 CSAPRASGSDEQYF
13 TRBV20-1 CSARDSGNQPQHF
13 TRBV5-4 CASSLRAGGEQYF
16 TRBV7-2 CASSSRLAGPLGTQYF
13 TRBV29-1 CSVDRTGRETQYF
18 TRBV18 CASSPLTHVGGPTYEQYF
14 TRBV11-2 CASSLSNIRETQYF
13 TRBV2 CASSFASVVELFF
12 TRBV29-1 CSVVGRAAGYTF
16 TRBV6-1 CASSPSIGRSTDTHYF
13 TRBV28 CASSFVPGGEQYF
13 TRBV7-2 CASSFSGAGEQYF
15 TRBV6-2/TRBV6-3 CASTKGLGVPYEQYF
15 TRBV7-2 CASSSLPAGAYEQYF
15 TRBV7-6 CASSSGTSGPYEQYF
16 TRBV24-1 CATSDSDPSSYNEQFF
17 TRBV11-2 CASSSSPGSNYNSPLHF
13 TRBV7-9 CASSLTDRYEQFF
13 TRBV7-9 CASSLGVIPEAFF
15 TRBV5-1 CASSLETGGIREQYF
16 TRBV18 CASSPPSSVGNNEQFF
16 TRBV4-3 CASSQAQGPTPYEQYF
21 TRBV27 CASSEWVTWKGYTFGSGTQYF
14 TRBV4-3 CASSPERDQETQYF
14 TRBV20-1 CSAQPSGRGETQYF
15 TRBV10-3 CTISLQDTYTGELFF
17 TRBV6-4 CASSDTAGQSSYNEQFF
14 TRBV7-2 CASSLTGVAGELFF
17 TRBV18 CASSSSGTGFGYNEQFF
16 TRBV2 CASSGMTSGRKDTQYF
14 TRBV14 CASSPRLADYEQYF
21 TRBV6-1 CASSHLQPDRPSYSGANVLTF
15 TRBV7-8 CASSPAGGPVDEQFF
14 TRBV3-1 CASSQAYGAHEQYF
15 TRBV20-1 CSASGGSTGSFEQYF
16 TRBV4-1 CASRLGTSGGQETQYF
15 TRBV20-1 CSASSGSGSPNEQFF
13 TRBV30 CAWSGQMNTEAFF
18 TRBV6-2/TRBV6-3 CAISESGGPSSSYNEQFF
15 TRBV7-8 CASSYGTSEYNEQFF
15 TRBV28 CASSSRWGVKNIQYF
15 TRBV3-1 CASGPTTGSVYEQYF
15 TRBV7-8 CASSLRRVTNEKLFF